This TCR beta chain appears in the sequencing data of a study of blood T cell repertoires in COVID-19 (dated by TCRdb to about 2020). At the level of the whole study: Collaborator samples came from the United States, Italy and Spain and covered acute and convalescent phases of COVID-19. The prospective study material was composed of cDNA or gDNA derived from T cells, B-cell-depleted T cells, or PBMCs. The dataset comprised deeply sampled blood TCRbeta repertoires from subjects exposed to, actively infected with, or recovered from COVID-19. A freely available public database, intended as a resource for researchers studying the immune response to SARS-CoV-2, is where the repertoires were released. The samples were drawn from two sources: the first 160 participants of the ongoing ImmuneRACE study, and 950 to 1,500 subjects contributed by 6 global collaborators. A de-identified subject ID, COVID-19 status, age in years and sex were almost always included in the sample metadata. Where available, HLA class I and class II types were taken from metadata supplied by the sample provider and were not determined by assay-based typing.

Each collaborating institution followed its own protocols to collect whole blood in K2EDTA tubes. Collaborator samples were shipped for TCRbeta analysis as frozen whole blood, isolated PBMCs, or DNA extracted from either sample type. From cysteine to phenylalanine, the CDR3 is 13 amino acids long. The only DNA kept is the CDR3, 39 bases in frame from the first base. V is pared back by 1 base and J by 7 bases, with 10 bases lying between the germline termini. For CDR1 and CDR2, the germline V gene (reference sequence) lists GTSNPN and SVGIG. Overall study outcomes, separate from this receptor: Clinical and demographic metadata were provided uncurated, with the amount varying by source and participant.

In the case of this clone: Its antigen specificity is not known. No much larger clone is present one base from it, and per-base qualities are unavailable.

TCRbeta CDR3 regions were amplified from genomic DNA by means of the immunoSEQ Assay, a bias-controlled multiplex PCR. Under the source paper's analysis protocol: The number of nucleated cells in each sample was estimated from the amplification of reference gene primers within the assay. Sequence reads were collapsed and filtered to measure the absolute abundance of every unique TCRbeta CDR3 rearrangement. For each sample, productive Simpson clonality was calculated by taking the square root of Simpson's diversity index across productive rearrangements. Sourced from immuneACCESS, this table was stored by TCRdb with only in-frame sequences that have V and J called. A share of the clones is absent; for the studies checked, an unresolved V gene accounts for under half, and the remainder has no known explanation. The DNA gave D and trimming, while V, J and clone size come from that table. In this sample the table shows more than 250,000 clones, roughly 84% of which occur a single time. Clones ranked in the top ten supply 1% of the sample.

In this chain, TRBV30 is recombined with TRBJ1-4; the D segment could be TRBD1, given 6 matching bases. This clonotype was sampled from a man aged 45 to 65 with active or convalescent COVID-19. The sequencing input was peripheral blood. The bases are TGTGCCTGGAGTGGCAGGGGCGGTGAAAAACTGTTTTTT. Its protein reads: CAWSGRGGEKLFF. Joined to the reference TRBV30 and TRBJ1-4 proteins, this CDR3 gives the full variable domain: SQTIHQWPATLVQPVGSPLSLECTVEGTSNPNLYWYRQAAGRGLQLLFYSVGIGQISSEVPQNLSASRPQDRQFILSSKKLLLSDSGFYLCAWSGRGGEKLFFGSGTQLSVL.